A single sample gave rise to the 9 T cell receptor beta chains below, sequenced in a study of read filtering for tumor transcriptome and immune sequencing. This library used approximately 370 ng RNA and molecular barcoded adaptors spanning alpha/delta and beta/gamma chains. TCRdb called the reads again in MiXCR, with one record for every CDR3 protein. Among around 130,000 distinct CDR3 sequences listed, around 14% were seen once. Sequenced: a population of CD138-negative cells sorted from bone marrow. Every receptor here comes from a donor at least 40 years old with multiple myeloma.

This clonotype was recorded at least ten times. The V gene is TRBV29-1, the J gene TRBJ2-5; perhaps TRBD1 as D (5 bases). Germline loops: CDR1 SQVTM, CDR2 ANQGSEA. The germline V and J ends were trimmed by 6 bases and 0 bases, with 14 bases remaining between them. This CDR3 has 14 amino acids. CDR3 in DNA: TGCAGCGTGCAAATAGGGGTTTACCAAGAGACCCAGTACTTC. It yields the protein CSVQIGVYQETQYF.

As to this clonotype: This could be a read error, since a much larger clone is one nucleotide away. No conserved phenylalanine or tryptophan ends this CDR3, so it is likely a read error. This rearrangement joins TRBV4-1 to TRBJ1-2; TRBD1 matches 9 bases. Germline V gene sequence: CDR1 MGHRA, CDR2 YSYEKL. This CDR3 comprises 18 residues. Trimming removed 0 bases from V and 4 bases from J; junction bases left unmatched: 12. In nucleotides, the CDR3 is TGCGCCAGCAGCCAAGACTCACACGAACCGACAGGGGGCTATGGCTACACCCTC. Translating it yields CASSQDSHEPTGGYGYTL.

This clonotype has at least ten counts. This rearrangement joins TRBV4-1 to TRBJ2-1; a possible D gene is TRBD2 (6 bases). CDR1 is MGHRA, CDR2 YSYEKL, per germline. V gave up 0 bases and J gave up 6 bases, with 18 bases separating them. The CDR3 loop spans 17 amino acids. CDR3 in DNA: TGCGCCAGCAGCCAAGAACTAGCACCGGGGACCCGCAATGAGCAGTTCTTC. It specifies CASSQELAPGTRNEQFF.

This clonotype was seen ten or more times. The rearrangement joins TRBV10-3 to TRBJ2-1; 13 bases fit TRBD2. The CDR3 covers 15 residues. Germline V CDR1 and CDR2: ENHRY, SYGVKD. Losses at the gene ends were 5 bases for V and 7 bases for J; bases not matched to a gene: 5. The CDR3 loop reads CAISHGLAGVNEQFF. In nucleotides, the CDR3 is TGTGCCATCAGTCACGGACTAGCGGGAGTGAATGAGCAGTTCTTC.

This clonotype was recorded many times. This chain links TRBV7-3 with TRBJ2-5; TRBD1 matches at 8 bases. The CDR3 sequence is 16 residues long. Germline V gene lookup returns CDR1 SGHTA and CDR2 FQGTGA. V lost 1 base and J lost 2; bases outside the gene matches: 6. The CDR3 DNA reads TGTGCCAGCAGCTTAAACGGACAGGGCTTACAAGAGACCCAGTACTTC. This gives the protein CASSLNGQGLQETQYF. The variable domain in full, completed from reference TRBV7-3 and TRBJ2-5, reads GAGVSQTPSNKVTEKGKYVELRCDPISGHTALYWYRQSLGQGPEFLIYFQGTGAADDSGLPNDRFFAVRPEGSVSTLKIQRTERGDSAVYLCASSLNGQGLQETQYFGPGTRLLVL.

Remarks on this clonotype: One base away lies a much larger clone, so this may be a sequencing read error. The chain links TRBV5-5 to TRBJ1-5; D gene ambiguous. Per germline, CDR1 SGHKS and CDR2 YYEKEE (reference sequence). The CDR3 is 14 amino acids. The CDR3 nucleotides read TGTGCCAGCGGCTTGGAGTCCGAAACTCAGCCCCAGCATTTT. Protein sequence: CASGLESETQPQHF.

As to this clonotype: This may arise from a read error, as a much more abundant clone is one base away. V and J are TRBV7-6 and TRBJ2-2; D is uncertain. V was clipped by 1 base and J by 5 bases, with 11 bases between them. The CDR3 covers 15 residues. CDR1 is SGHVS and CDR2 is FNYEAQ in the germline V gene. The CDR3 region has the DNA TGTGCCAGCAGCTTAGTCCAAGGGTTTACCGGGGAGCTGTTTTTT. Its translation: CASSLVQGFTGELFF. Supplemented by reference TRBV7-6 and TRBJ2-2, the full variable domain reads GAGVSQSPRYKVTKRGQDVALRCDPISGHVSLYWYRQALGQGPEFLTYFNYEAQQDKSGLPNDRFSAERPEGSISTLTIQRTEQRDSAMYRCASSLVQGFTGELFFGEGSRLTVL.

This clonotype has ten or more counts. This chain links TRBV7-9 with TRBJ2-3; 11 nucleotides agree with TRBD2. Germline lookup yields CDR1 SEHNR and CDR2 FQNEAQ (reference sequence). Trimming at V came to 5 bases and at J to 4 bases, leaving 11 bases not matched to a gene. The CDR3 consists of 17 residues. For the CDR3, the DNA is TGTGCCAGCAGCCCACTCCTAGCGGGAGGATCACCAGATACGCAGTATTTT. Translated, it gives CASSPLLAGGSPDTQYF.

This clonotype was seen repeatedly, ten times or more. The V gene is TRBV11-2, the J gene TRBJ2-5; TRBD2 aligns across 12 bases. Germline CDR1 reads SGHAT; CDR2 reads FQNNGV. V lost 5 bases, J lost 5 bases, and 6 bases stayed unmatched. This CDR3 has 15 residues. This CDR3 is CASSARLAGEETQYF. The CDR3 DNA is TGTGCCAGCAGCGCGCGACTAGCGGGGGAGGAGACCCAGTACTTC.